This is a list of T cell receptor beta chains from one sample in a study of T cells after yellow fever vaccination. TCRdb used MiXCR to reprocess the 5' RACE reads, holding one entry per CDR3 protein. The table includes a few hundred thousand distinct CDR3 sequences, around 3.9% detected once. The source material was PBMCs, sampled 5 days after the yellow fever booster vaccination. Receptors originate from a man between 18 and 35 years old who received the YFV17D yellow fever vaccine. Both conserved end residues are part of each CDR3. D genes are given only for firm matches. Not every row has a clone size; where given, it reads once, few, many or a size class.

>TRBV29-1|-|TRBJ2-1|-
TGCAGCGTTGAAAATAAGCCGGGAACTCCTTTTTACTACAATGAGCAGTTCTTC
CSVENKPGTPFYYNEQFF
>TRBV5-5|-|TRBJ1-1|TRBD1
TGTGCCAGCAGCGCCCTGGGGACAGGGGCTTACACTGAAGCTTTCTTT
CASSALGTGAYTEAFF
>TRBV19|many|TRBJ2-7|-
TGTGCCAGTAGCGAGAGTGGGGACGAGCAGTACTTC
CASSESGDEQYF
>TRBV4-3|-|TRBJ2-6|-
TGCGCCAGCAGCCGAGACAGGACTGCTTTCTCTGGGGCCAACGTCCTGACTTTC
CASSRDRTAFSGANVLTF
>TRBV3-1|many|TRBJ2-3|TRBD2
TGTGCCAGCAGCCAAGATAGGGGAAAAGCGGGGGGGTACACAGATACGCAGTATTTT
CASSQDRGKAGGYTDTQYF
>TRBV5-4|-|TRBJ2-4|TRBD1
TGTGCCAGCACCGAGGACAGGCTAAACATTCAGTACTTC
CASTEDRLNIQYF
>TRBV12-5|-|TRBJ2-2|TRBD1
TGTGCTAGTGGTTTGGGGACAGGGAACACCGGGGAGCTGTTTTTT
CASGLGTGNTGELFF
>TRBV5-1|many|TRBJ2-3|-
TGCGCCAGCAGTGCAGGTTCTAGCACAGATACGCAGTATTTT
CASSAGSSTDTQYF
>TRBV12-2|many|TRBJ2-3|-
TGTGCAAGTCGCACGGGGGGGTTCACAGATACGCAGTATTTT
CASRTGGFTDTQYF
>TRBV11-2|few|TRBJ2-5|-
TGTGCCAGCAGCTTAGCCCCTAGTCCCCTAGAGACCCAGTACTTC
CASSLAPSPLETQYF
>TRBV11-2|few|TRBJ2-1|TRBD1
TGTGCCAGCAGCCGAGCAAGGGGGCGGGTAAGCTCCTACAATGAGCAGTTCTTC
CASSRARGRVSSYNEQFF
>TRBV12-3/TRBV12-4|-|TRBJ1-2|-
TGTGCCAGCAGCCTCAGGGCTAACTATGGCTACACCTTC
CASSLRANYGYTF
>TRBV27|-|TRBJ2-7|TRBD2
TGTGCCAGCAGCCGGGAGGGTCGCTCCTACGAGCAGTACTTC
CASSREGRSYEQYF
>TRBV27|-|TRBJ2-3|-
TGTGCCAGCAGTTTGAGGAGGACAGTCCAGGATACGCAGTATTTT
CASSLRRTVQDTQYF
>TRBV6-5|few|TRBJ2-6|-
TGTGCCAGCAGCCAAACGCAGGGGCTCCCCTCTGGGGCCAACGTCCTGACTTTC
CASSQTQGLPSGANVLTF
>TRBV7-8|many|TRBJ2-3|TRBD2
TGTGCCAGCAGCCATTCAGGACTAGCGGGGGGGCCAGATACGCAGTATTTT
CASSHSGLAGGPDTQYF
>TRBV19|-|TRBJ1-5|-
TGTGCCAGTACCAAACTGGTCATGGGGAGAAATCAGCCCCAGCATTTT
CASTKLVMGRNQPQHF
>TRBV27|few|TRBJ1-1|TRBD1
TGTGCCAGCAGCAAGCTGGACAGGGTGGGTACTGAAGCTTTCTTT
CASSKLDRVGTEAFF
>TRBV10-3|few|TRBJ2-1|-
TGTGCCATCAGTGACTTCTACAATGAGCAGTTCTTC
CAISDFYNEQFF
>TRBV5-1|few|TRBJ1-2|-
TGCGCCAGCAGCTTGTGGCAGGTGGAGAATGGCTACACCTTC
CASSLWQVENGYTF
>TRBV28|many|TRBJ2-5|TRBD2
TGTGCCAGCAGTTCGGAGCGGGGCCGGGAGACCCAGTACTTC
CASSSERGRETQYF
>TRBV7-2|many|TRBJ2-3|TRBD2
TGTGCCAGCAGCCGGGAGGGGGAGGATACGCAGTATTTT
CASSREGEDTQYF
>TRBV27|few|TRBJ2-5|-
TGTGCCAGCAGGCTTGACAGGAGCGCTGGAGGGACCCAGTACTTC
CASRLDRSAGGTQYF
>TRBV27|many|TRBJ2-3|TRBD2
TGTGCCAGCAGTCCCCCTAGCGGGGGAACAGATACGCAGTATTTT
CASSPPSGGTDTQYF
>TRBV18|many|TRBJ2-3|TRBD2
TGTGCCAGCTCACCCTCGGGGGGAAACTCGGATACGCAGTATTTT
CASSPSGGNSDTQYF
>TRBV3-1|few|TRBJ2-1|TRBD2
TGTGCCAGCAGCCAAGGGAGGGACTATCCGAGCGATGAGCAGTTCTTC
CASSQGRDYPSDEQFF